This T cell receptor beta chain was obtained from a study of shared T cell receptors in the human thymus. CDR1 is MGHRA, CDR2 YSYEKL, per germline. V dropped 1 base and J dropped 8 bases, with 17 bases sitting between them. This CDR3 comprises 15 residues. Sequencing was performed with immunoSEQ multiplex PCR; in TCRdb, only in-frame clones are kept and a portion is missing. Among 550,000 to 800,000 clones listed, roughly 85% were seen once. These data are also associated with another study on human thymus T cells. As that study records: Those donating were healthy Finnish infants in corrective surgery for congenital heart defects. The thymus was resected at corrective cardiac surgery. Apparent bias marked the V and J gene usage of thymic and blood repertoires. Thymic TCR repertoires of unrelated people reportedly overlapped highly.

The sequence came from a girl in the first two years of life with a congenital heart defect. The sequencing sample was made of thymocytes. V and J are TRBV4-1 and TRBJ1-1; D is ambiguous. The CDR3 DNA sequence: TGCGCCAGCAGCCAAGTCTCCGGGAACTTAACCGAAGCTTTCTTT. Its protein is CASSQVSGNLTEAFF.